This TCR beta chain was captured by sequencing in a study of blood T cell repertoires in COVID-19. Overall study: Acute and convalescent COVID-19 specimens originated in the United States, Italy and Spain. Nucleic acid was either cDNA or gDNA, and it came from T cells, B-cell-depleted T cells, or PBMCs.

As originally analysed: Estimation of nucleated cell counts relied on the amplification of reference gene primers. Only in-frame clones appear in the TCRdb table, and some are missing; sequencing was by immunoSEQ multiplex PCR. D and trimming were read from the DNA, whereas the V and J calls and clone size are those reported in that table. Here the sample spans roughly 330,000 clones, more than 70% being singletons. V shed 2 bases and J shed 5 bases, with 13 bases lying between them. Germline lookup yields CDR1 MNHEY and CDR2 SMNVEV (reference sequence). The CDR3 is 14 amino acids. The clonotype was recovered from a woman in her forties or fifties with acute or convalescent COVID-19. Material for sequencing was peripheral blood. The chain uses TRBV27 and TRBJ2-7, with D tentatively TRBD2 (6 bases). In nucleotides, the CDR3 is TGTGCCAGCAGTTTAGACGGGAGAAGCCACGAGCAGTACTTC. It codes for CASSLDGRSHEQYF.